Listed below are T cell receptor beta chains from one sample, sequenced in a study of blood T cell repertoires in COVID-19. Libraries were prepared by immunoSEQ multiplex PCR; TCRdb keeps only in-frame clonotypes and omits some of them. The sample has approximately 69,000 clones; around 90% are singletons. The sample consisted of peripheral blood. The receptors here all came from a man in his fifties or sixties with acute or convalescent COVID-19. Both conserved end residues are part of each CDR3. The D gene is left open where the match is weak. Part of the rows lack a size; the others show once, few, many or a class for expanded clones.

j_call d_call v_call cdr3_length clone_size cdr3_aa cdr3_nt
TRBJ2-2 - TRBV29-1 12 - CSVAGATGELFF TGCAGCGTTGCTGGGGCCACCGGGGAGCTGTTTTTT
TRBJ1-1 - TRBV6-5 14 - CASRLGAGNTEAFF TGTGCCAGCAGACTGGGGGCAGGGAACACTGAAGCTTTCTTT
TRBJ1-1 TRBD1 TRBV11-2 17 once CASSIRPGQGGSTEAFF TGTGCCAGCAGCATCAGACCGGGACAGGGGGGTAGCACTGAAGCTTTCTTT
TRBJ2-3 - TRBV7-8 14 - CASVPWGRTDTQYF TGTGCCAGCGTCCCGTGGGGGAGGACAGATACGCAGTATTTT
TRBJ2-1 TRBD2 TRBV27 17 - CASSLSTALAGAGEQFF TGTGCCAGCAGTTTATCGACAGCCCTAGCGGGGGCAGGTGAGCAGTTCTTC
TRBJ2-2 TRBD1 TRBV19 15 - CASTGTGAYTGELFF TGTGCCAGTACCGGGACAGGGGCCTACACCGGGGAGCTGTTTTTT
TRBJ1-1 - TRBV5-6 13 - CASSFGELDWAFF TGTGCCAGCAGCTTTGGGGAGCTCGATTGGGCTTTCTTT
TRBJ2-1 TRBD1 TRBV7-7 16 - CASSSGQGIPYNEQFF TGTGCCAGCAGCTCCGGACAGGGAATCCCCTACAATGAGCAGTTCTTC
TRBJ2-7 - TRBV5-5 14 - CASSFRFETYEQYF TGTGCCAGCAGCTTCCGGTTTGAAACCTACGAGCAGTACTTC
TRBJ2-1 - TRBV10-1 15 - CASSDPARPGNEQFF TGCGCCAGCAGTGATCCAGCGCGCCCGGGGAATGAGCAGTTCTTC
TRBJ1-6 - TRBV5-1 14 - CASSLAGSSSPLHF TGCGCCAGCAGCTTGGCTGGTTCCAGTTCACCCCTCCACTTT
TRBJ2-5 TRBD2 TRBV7-9 17 - CASSLGVGTSGGETQYF TGTGCCAGCAGCTTAGGTGTCGGGACTAGCGGGGGAGAGACCCAGTACTTC